These T cell receptor beta chains were read from a single sample in a study of blood T cells in healthy people across ages. TCRdb fed the 5' RACE reads into MiXCR, producing one record per CDR3 protein. The sample shows around 2 million distinct CDR3 sequences, more than 35% of them seen only once. Sequenced material: blood. The receptors stem from a human donor in good health. The CDR3 runs from the conserved cysteine through the conserved F or W. D genes are given only for firm matches. The size field is filled for only some rows; it gives once, few, many or a size class.

j_call v_call d_call clone_size cdr3_aa cdr3_nt
TRBJ1-2 TRBV12-3/TRBV12-4 . . CASSLSGFLGYTF TGTGCCAGCAGTTTATCAGGGTTCCTTGGCTACACCTTC
TRBJ2-1 TRBV14 . few CASSQDTGGPIRHEQFF TGTGCCAGCAGCCAAGATACTGGGGGCCCCATAAGGCATGAGCAGTTCTTC
TRBJ2-3 TRBV28 . . CASGRRSTDTQYF TGTGCCAGCGGTAGGAGGAGCACAGATACGCAGTATTTT
TRBJ2-3 TRBV7-6 . . CASSLGTPGLSTQYF TGTGCCAGCAGCTTAGGCACCCCGGGTCTGTCAACGCAGTATTTT
TRBJ2-1 TRBV4-3 . . CASSQHDGGAGNEQFF TGCGCCAGCAGCCAACACGATGGGGGGGCGGGGAATGAGCAGTTCTTC
TRBJ1-5 TRBV7-2 . . CASSLVVGSNQPQHF TGTGCCAGCAGCTTAGTCGTGGGCAGCAATCAGCCCCAGCATTTT
TRBJ2-1 TRBV11-2 TRBD1 . CASSFSSGTVVNEQFF TGTGCCAGCAGCTTTAGTTCCGGGACAGTGGTGAATGAGCAGTTCTTC
TRBJ1-1 TRBV3-1 . . CASSQDFRDWGTEAFF TGTGCCAGCAGCCAAGATTTTCGGGACTGGGGCACTGAAGCTTTCTTT
TRBJ2-7 TRBV27 . . CASSHRSTYEQYF TGTGCCAGCAGCCACCGTTCAACCTACGAGCAGTACTTC
TRBJ2-1 TRBV27 TRBD2 few CASQLRLAGGPKQEQFF TGTGCCAGCCAATTGAGGCTAGCGGGGGGGCCAAAGCAAGAGCAGTTCTTC
TRBJ2-3 TRBV9 . . CASSSGGDVNADTQYF TGTGCCAGCAGCTCCGGAGGGGACGTTAATGCAGATACGCAGTATTTT
TRBJ2-6 TRBV12-3/TRBV12-4 . many CASGPSGANVLTF TGTGCCAGCGGGCCCTCTGGGGCCAACGTCCTGACTTTC
TRBJ2-5 TRBV7-2 TRBD1 few CASSLEVDRKEAQYF TGTGCCAGCAGCTTAGAAGTGGACAGGAAAGAGGCCCAGTACTTC
TRBJ2-5 TRBV5-5 TRBD2 . CASSRGGRGLGKLQETQYF TGTGCCAGCAGCCGGGGGGGGCGGGGTTTAGGTAAACTACAAGAGACCCAGTACTTC
TRBJ2-5 TRBV29-1 . . CSVEGSWETQYF TGCAGCGTTGAAGGGTCATGGGAGACCCAGTACTTC
TRBJ1-1 TRBV29-1 . many CSVGAGWAMNTEAFF TGCAGCGTTGGGGCAGGGTGGGCCATGAACACTGAAGCTTTCTTT
TRBJ2-1 TRBV15 TRBD2 . CATSRDLAGGNNEQFF TGTGCCACCAGCAGAGATTTGGCGGGGGGCAACAATGAGCAGTTCTTC
TRBJ1-2 TRBV7-2 . few CASSLVSGSLVEHGYTF TGTGCCAGCAGCTTAGTTTCGGGTTCGCTCGTAGAACATGGCTACACCTTC
TRBJ2-4 TRBV5-1 . . CASSPSGRDMRNIQYF TGCGCCAGCAGCCCATCCGGAAGGGACATGAGAAACATTCAGTACTTC
TRBJ2-7 TRBV6-5 . . CASSYTQGWNEQYF TGTGCCAGCAGCTACACACAGGGATGGAACGAGCAGTACTTC
TRBJ2-5 TRBV6-2/TRBV6-3 . . CASTPWTVFDQETQYF TGTGCCAGCACACCGTGGACAGTTTTCGACCAAGAGACCCAGTACTTC
TRBJ2-1 TRBV7-9 . once CASSPTLASSYNEQFF TGTGCCAGCAGCCCAACCTTGGCTAGCTCGTACAATGAGCAGTTCTTC
TRBJ2-7 TRBV20-1 . few CSAGLSRAGEQYF TGCAGTGCCGGACTCTCCCGGGCAGGCGAGCAGTACTTC
TRBJ2-7 TRBV28 TRBD1 few CASSVTTGGNEQYF TGTGCCAGCAGTGTAACGACAGGGGGAAACGAGCAGTACTTC
TRBJ2-1 TRBV29-1 . few CSVGTSHNEQFF TGCAGCGTAGGCACTAGCCACAATGAGCAGTTCTTC
TRBJ2-1 TRBV7-2 TRBD1 . CASSPPGQIYNEQFF TGTGCCAGCAGTCCTCCGGGACAGATTTACAATGAGCAGTTCTTC
TRBJ2-1 TRBV12-3/TRBV12-4 TRBD2 few CASSSQLAGYNEQFF TGTGCCAGCAGTTCCCAACTAGCGGGGTACAATGAGCAGTTCTTC
TRBJ1-1 TRBV29-1 . many CSASGRTSANTEAFF TGCAGCGCGAGCGGGAGGACCTCCGCGAACACTGAAGCTTTCTTT
TRBJ2-1 TRBV27 . . CASSVLQGYNEQFF TGTGCCAGCAGTGTACTACAGGGCTACAATGAGCAGTTCTTC
TRBJ2-1 TRBV4-1 . . CASSQAGQNEQFF TGCGCCAGCAGCCAGGCCGGACAGAATGAGCAGTTCTTC
TRBJ1-4 TRBV5-1 TRBD1 once CASRDRMNEKLFF TGCGCCAGCAGGGACAGGATGAATGAAAAACTGTTTTTT